The present T cell receptor beta chain was sequenced within a study of T cells in women clearing cervical HPV infection. Study background: Cases: HPV16-related CIN3 or worse on histology, 2 invasive cancers.

Dot-blot hybridization genotyped cervical HPV amplified with MY09/MY11 PCR. Regarding this clone: Its matching antigen is unknown. The read halts 3 residues ahead of the CDR3 end, with the missing end drawn from the germline J gene.

Clones were sequenced by immunoSEQ multiplex PCR, and TCRdb holds only the in-frame ones, with some missing. This sample's table has 22,000 or so clones. This CDR3 is 15 amino acids long. Germline lookup yields CDR1 SEHNR and CDR2 FQNEAQ (reference sequence). V lost 6 bases, J lost 1 base, and 7 bases stayed unmatched. Study findings and constraints: Associations may precede or follow infection; HPV-specific or memory T cells were not isolated.

This chain joins TRBV7-9 and TRBJ2-3, with TRBD2 matching 7 bases. The sequenced material came from blood buffy coat. The source of this sequence is a woman between 18 and 75 years old with a cervical HPV16 infection that either progressed to CIN3+ or cleared (not recorded which). CDR3 loop: CASRYLAGGTDTQYF. CDR3 bases read: TGTGCCAGCAGATATCTGGCGGGAGGCACAGATACG.